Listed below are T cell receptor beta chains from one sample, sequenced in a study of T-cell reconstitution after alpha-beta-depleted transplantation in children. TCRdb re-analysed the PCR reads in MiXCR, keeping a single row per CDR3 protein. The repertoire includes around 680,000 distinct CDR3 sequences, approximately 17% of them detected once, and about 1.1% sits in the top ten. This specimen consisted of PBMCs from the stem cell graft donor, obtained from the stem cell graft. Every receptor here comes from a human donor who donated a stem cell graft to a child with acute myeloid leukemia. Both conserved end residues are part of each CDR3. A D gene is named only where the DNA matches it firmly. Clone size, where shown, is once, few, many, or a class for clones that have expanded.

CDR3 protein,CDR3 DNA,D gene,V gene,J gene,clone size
CSARLLGRTDTQYF,TGCAGTGCTAGGTTGCTGGGGCGGACAGATACGCAGTATTTT,-,TRBV20-1,TRBJ2-3,-
CATMGQGGNTEAFF,TGTGCCACCATGGGACAGGGGGGGAACACTGAAGCTTTCTTT,TRBD1,TRBV24-1,TRBJ1-1,few
CSARDRDTYTDTQYF,TGCAGTGCTAGAGATAGGGACACCTACACAGATACGCAGTATTTT,-,TRBV20-1,TRBJ2-3,many
CATSEMRGMRSQETQYF,TGTGCCACCAGTGAAATGAGGGGGATGCGGTCCCAAGAGACCCAGTACTTC,-,TRBV24-1,TRBJ2-5,few
CASRRAGGPSYNEQFF,TGTGCCAGCAGGCGCGCGGGGGGCCCTTCCTACAATGAGCAGTTCTTC,TRBD2,TRBV7-9,TRBJ2-1,few
CASSLRGMNTDTQYF,TGCGCCAGCAGCTTGAGGGGGATGAACACAGATACGCAGTATTTT,-,TRBV5-1,TRBJ2-3,many
CSVEDQGDYEQYF,TGCAGCGTTGAAGACCAGGGGGACTACGAGCAGTACTTC,TRBD1,TRBV29-1,TRBJ2-7,many
CASSQDGGAVTGELFF,TGCGCCAGCAGCCAAGATGGAGGGGCAGTCACCGGGGAGCTGTTTTTT,-,TRBV4-1,TRBJ2-2,-
CASRRGQGNQPQHF,TGTGCCAGCAGACGGGGACAAGGCAATCAGCCCCAGCATTTT,-,TRBV2,TRBJ1-5,few
CASSLDPRGSQSSYNEQFF,TGTGCCAGCAGCTTAGACCCGCGGGGGTCCCAAAGCTCCTACAATGAGCAGTTCTTC,TRBD2,TRBV11-2,TRBJ2-1,few
CASSRSGYEQHF,TGTGCCAGCAGTCGAAGCGGCTACGAGCAGCACTTC,-,TRBV11-2,TRBJ2-7,-
CASRLQGLEEKLFF,TGCGCCAGCAGGTTACAGGGTCTAGAAGAAAAACTGTTTTTT,-,TRBV5-1,TRBJ1-4,few
CASSFGDADTEAFF,TGCGCCAGCAGCTTCGGGGACGCGGACACTGAAGCTTTCTTT,-,TRBV5-1,TRBJ1-1,-
CASSFPPLGKGQQETQYF,TGTGCCAGCAGCTTCCCGCCCCTAGGGAAGGGACAGCAAGAGACCCAGTACTTC,TRBD1,TRBV11-1,TRBJ2-5,-
CASSPRQGWGFIYEQYF,TGTGCCAGCAGCCCACGACAAGGGTGGGGGTTCATCTACGAGCAGTACTTC,-,TRBV3-1,TRBJ2-7,-
CSARVLDRGIYGYTF,TGCAGTGCTAGAGTCCTGGACAGGGGCATCTATGGCTACACCTTC,TRBD1,TRBV20-1,TRBJ1-2,many
CASATGNTEAFF,TGCGCCAGCGCGACAGGGAACACTGAAGCTTTCTTT,-,TRBV5-1,TRBJ1-1,many
CSARPFSYEQYF,TGCAGTGCTAGACCATTCAGCTACGAGCAGTACTTC,-,TRBV20-1,TRBJ2-7,many
CASRLATGELFF,TGTGCCAGCAGGCTGGCCACCGGGGAGCTGTTTTTT,-,TRBV7-2,TRBJ2-2,many
CASSQDWGQGDETQYF,TGCGCCAGCAGCCAAGATTGGGGACAGGGAGATGAGACCCAGTACTTC,TRBD1,TRBV4-3,TRBJ2-5,many
CASSDTNYGYTF,TGTGCCAGCAGCGACACCAACTATGGCTACACCTTC,-,TRBV7-9,TRBJ1-2,many
CASSLGGMNTEAFF,TGTGCCAGCAGTTTAGGGGGCATGAACACTGAAGCTTTCTTT,TRBD1,TRBV5-1,TRBJ1-1,many
CSVLTGATTDTQYF,TGCAGCGTCCTGACAGGGGCGACCACAGATACGCAGTATTTT,TRBD1,TRBV29-1,TRBJ2-3,-
CAISGGIPNTGELFF,TGTGCCATCAGTGGGGGGATCCCGAACACCGGGGAGCTGTTTTTT,-,TRBV10-3,TRBJ2-2,few
CSVHQGNEQFF,TGCAGCGTTCACCAGGGTAATGAGCAGTTCTTC,-,TRBV29-1,TRBJ2-1,many
CASRPGQNQPQHF,TGTGCCAGCAGACCGGGACAGAATCAGCCCCAGCATTTT,TRBD1,TRBV6-6,TRBJ1-5,-
CSATASGGAGNEQFF,TGCAGTGCTACGGCTAGCGGGGGGGCGGGCAATGAGCAGTTCTTC,TRBD2,TRBV20-1,TRBJ2-1,-
CSARDGTPGGGTEAFF,TGCAGTGCTAGAGATGGGACACCCGGGGGGGGCACTGAAGCTTTCTTT,-,TRBV20-1,TRBJ1-1,many
CASREAGELFF,TGTGCGTCCCGGGAGGCCGGGGAGCTGTTTTTT,TRBD2,TRBV7-2,TRBJ2-2,many
CSATSGGAFDTQYF,TGCAGTGCTACATCGGGGGGGGCTTTTGATACGCAGTATTTT,TRBD2,TRBV20-1,TRBJ2-3,many
CASSPYRTGAYEQYF,TGTGCCAGCAGTCCGTATCGGACAGGGGCCTACGAGCAGTACTTC,TRBD1,TRBV11-2,TRBJ2-7,-
CASRTTGGPQETQYF,TGTGCCAGCAGAACTACAGGGGGCCCCCAAGAGACCCAGTACTTC,TRBD1,TRBV12-3/TRBV12-4,TRBJ2-5,-
CASSPWLAPTGARSYNEQFF,TGTGCCAGCTCACCATGGCTGGCGCCCACCGGGGCCCGCTCCTACAATGAGCAGTTCTTC,-,TRBV18,TRBJ2-1,-
CASSERGSTDTQYF,TGTGCCAGCTCAGAAAGGGGGAGCACAGATACGCAGTATTTT,-,TRBV6-2/TRBV6-3,TRBJ2-3,few
CASSDTGSGTGELFF,TGCGCCAGCAGCGATACAGGGTCTGGCACCGGGGAGCTGTTTTTT,-,TRBV5-1,TRBJ2-2,-
CASSLIPLGGQETQYF,TGTGCCAGCAGCTTAATCCCCCTGGGGGGCCAAGAGACCCAGTACTTC,-,TRBV7-2,TRBJ2-5,few
CASSFSTGGGETQYF,TGTGCCAGCAGTTTCTCCACAGGGGGGGGAGAGACCCAGTACTTC,-,TRBV28,TRBJ2-5,few
CASSWRGEQFF,TGCGCCAGCAGCTGGAGGGGAGAGCAGTTCTTC,-,TRBV5-1,TRBJ2-1,-
CATSDFDFPRTGELFF,TGTGCCACCAGTGATTTTGATTTCCCGAGGACCGGGGAGCTGTTTTTT,-,TRBV24-1,TRBJ2-2,-
CSASPSRVGYGYTF,TGCAGTGCTTCGCCGTCCAGGGTGGGGTATGGCTACACCTTC,-,TRBV20-1,TRBJ1-2,many
CASSQDPGDSNQPQHF,TGTGCCAGCAGCCAAGATCCGGGAGATAGCAATCAGCCCCAGCATTTT,-,TRBV4-2,TRBJ1-5,few
CASSYRVYEQYF,TGTGCCAGCAGTTATCGGGTCTACGAGCAGTACTTC,-,TRBV6-6,TRBJ2-7,many
CASSLDTGTSGTEGQFF,TGCGCCAGCAGCTTGGACACCGGGACTAGCGGGACGGAGGGGCAGTTCTTC,TRBD2,TRBV5-1,TRBJ2-1,few
CSARDSGIWYGYTF,TGCAGTGCTAGAGATTCAGGGATTTGGTATGGCTACACCTTC,-,TRBV20-1,TRBJ1-2,few
CASSDPSSGGHNEQFF,TGTGCCAGCAGTGACCCGTCTAGCGGGGGCCACAATGAGCAGTTCTTC,TRBD2,TRBV6-1,TRBJ2-1,-